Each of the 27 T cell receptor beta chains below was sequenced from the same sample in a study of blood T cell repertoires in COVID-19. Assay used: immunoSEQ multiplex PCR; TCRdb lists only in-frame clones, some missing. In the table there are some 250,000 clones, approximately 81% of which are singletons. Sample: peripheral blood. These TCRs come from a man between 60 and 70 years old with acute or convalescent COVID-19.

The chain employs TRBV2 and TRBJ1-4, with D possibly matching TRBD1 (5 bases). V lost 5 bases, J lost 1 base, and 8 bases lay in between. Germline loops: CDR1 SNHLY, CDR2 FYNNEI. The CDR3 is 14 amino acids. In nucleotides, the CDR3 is TGTGCCAGCAGTCCGGGGGGAACTAATGAAAAACTGTTTTTT. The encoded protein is CASSPGGTNEKLFF.

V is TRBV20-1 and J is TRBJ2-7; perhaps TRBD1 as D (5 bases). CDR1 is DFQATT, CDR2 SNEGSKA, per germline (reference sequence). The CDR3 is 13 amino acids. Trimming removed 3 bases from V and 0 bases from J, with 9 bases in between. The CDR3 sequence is CSASQGYSYEQYF. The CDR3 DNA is TGCAGTGCTAGTCAGGGCTACTCCTACGAGCAGTACTTC.

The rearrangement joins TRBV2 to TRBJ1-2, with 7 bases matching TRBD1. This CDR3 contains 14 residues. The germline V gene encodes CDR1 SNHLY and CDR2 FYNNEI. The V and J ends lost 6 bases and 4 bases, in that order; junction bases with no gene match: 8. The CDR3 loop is CASSEGAGIYGYTF. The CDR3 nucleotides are TGTGCCAGCAGCGAGGGGGCAGGGATCTATGGCTACACCTTC.

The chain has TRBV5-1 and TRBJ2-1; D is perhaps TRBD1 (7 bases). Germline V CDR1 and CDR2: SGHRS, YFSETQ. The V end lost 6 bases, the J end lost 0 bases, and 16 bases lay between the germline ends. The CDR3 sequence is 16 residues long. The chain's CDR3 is CASTRQGLSSYNEQFF. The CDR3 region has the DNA TGCGCCAGCACCCGACAGGGACTTAGCTCCTACAATGAGCAGTTCTTC. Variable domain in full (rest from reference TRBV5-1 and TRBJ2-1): KAGVTQTPRYLIKTRGQQVTLSCSPISGHRSVSWYQQTPGQGLQFLFEYFSETQRNKGNFPGRFSGRQFSNSRSEMNVSTLELGDSALYLCASTRQGLSSYNEQFFGPGTRLTVL.

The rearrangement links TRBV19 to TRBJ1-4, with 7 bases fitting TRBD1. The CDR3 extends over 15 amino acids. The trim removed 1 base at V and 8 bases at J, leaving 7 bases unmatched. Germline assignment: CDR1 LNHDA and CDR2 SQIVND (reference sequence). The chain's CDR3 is CASSIGQGLNEKLFF. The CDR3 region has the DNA TGTGCCAGTAGTATAGGACAGGGACTTAACGAAAAACTGTTTTTT.

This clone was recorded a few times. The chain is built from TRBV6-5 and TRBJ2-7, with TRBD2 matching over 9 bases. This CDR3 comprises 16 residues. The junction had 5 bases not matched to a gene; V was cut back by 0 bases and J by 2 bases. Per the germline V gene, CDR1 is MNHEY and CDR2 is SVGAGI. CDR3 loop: CASSYSRSGGTYEQYF. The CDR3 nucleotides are TGTGCCAGCAGTTACTCCCGTAGCGGGGGCACCTACGAGCAGTACTTC.

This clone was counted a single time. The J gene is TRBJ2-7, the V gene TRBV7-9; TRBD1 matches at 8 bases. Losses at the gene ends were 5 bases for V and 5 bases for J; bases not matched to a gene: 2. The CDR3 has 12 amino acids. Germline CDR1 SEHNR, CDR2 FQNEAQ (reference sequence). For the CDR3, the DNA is TGTGCCAGCAGCCAGACAGGGGACGAGCAGTACTTC. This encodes CASSQTGDEQYF.

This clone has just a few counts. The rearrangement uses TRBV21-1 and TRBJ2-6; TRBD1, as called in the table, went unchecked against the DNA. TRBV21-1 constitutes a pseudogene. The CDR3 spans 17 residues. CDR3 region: CASSNRRQGTGANVLTF. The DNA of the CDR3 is TGTGCCAGCAGCAACCGGAGACAGGGCACAGGGGCCAACGTCCTGACTTTC.

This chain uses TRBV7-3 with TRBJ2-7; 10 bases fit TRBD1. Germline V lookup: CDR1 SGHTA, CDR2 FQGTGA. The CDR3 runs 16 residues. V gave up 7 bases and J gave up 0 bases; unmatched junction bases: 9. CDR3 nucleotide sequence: TGTGCCAGCACCTCAAATGGGACAGGGGCCTCCTACGAGCAGTACTTC. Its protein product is CASTSNGTGASYEQYF.

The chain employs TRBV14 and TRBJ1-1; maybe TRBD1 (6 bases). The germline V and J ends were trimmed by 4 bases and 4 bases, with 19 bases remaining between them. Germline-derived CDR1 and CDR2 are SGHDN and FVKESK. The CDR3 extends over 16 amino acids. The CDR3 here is CASSPGGNRVITEAFF. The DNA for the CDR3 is TGTGCCAGCAGCCCAGGAGGAAACAGGGTGATCACTGAAGCTTTCTTT.

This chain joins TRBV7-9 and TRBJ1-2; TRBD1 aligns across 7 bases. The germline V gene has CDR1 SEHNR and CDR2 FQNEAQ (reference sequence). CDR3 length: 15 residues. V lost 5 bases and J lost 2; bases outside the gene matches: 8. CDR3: CASSPGTALNYGYTF. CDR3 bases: TGTGCCAGCAGCCCCGGGACAGCACTCAACTATGGCTACACCTTC.

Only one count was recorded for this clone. The CDR3 DNA sequence: TGTGCCAGCAGCCGAGCGGGGGGGCCAGATACGCAGTATTTT. Translated: CASSRAGGPDTQYF. The V call is TRBV7-3, the J call TRBJ2-3, with 10 bases that match TRBD2. The V segment lost 5 bases and the J segment 4 bases; nucleotides outside the gene matches: 3. CDR3 length: 14 amino acids. Germline V gene sequence: CDR1 SGHTA, CDR2 FQGTGA.

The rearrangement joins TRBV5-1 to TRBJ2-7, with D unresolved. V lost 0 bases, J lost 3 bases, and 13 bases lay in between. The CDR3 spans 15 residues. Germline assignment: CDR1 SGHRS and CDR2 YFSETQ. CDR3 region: CASSLGAQKSYEQYF. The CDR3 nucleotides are TGCGCCAGCAGCTTGGGGGCGCAGAAGAGCTACGAGCAGTACTTC.

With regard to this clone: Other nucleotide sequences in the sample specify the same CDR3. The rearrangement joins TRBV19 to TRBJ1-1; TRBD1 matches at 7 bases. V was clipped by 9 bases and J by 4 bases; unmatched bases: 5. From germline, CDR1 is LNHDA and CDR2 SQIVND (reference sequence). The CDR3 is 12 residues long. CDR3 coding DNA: TGTGCCAGCAGACAGGGTTCCACTGAAGCTTTCTTT. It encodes CASRQGSTEAFF.

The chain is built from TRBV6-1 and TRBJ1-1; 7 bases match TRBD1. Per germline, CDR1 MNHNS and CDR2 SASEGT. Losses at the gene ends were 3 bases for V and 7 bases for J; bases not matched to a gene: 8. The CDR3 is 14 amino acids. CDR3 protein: CASSEYRGRGEAFF. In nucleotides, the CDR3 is TGTGCCAGCAGTGAGTACAGGGGAAGGGGTGAAGCTTTCTTT.

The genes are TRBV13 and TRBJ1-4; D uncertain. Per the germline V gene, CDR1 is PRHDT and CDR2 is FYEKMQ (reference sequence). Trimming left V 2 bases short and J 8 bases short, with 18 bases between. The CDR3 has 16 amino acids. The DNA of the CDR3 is TGTGCCAGCAGCTTAAGATCCGGGAGCAGGAGCGAAAAACTGTTTTTT. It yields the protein CASSLRSGSRSEKLFF.

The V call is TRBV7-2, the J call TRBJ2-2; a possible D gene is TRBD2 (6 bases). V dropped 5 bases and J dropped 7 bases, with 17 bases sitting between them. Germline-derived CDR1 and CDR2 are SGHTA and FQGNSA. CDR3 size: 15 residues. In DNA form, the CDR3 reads TGTGCCAGCAGCCGCGGGACGGTGGGCCTCGGGGAGCTGTTTTTT. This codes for CASSRGTVGLGELFF.

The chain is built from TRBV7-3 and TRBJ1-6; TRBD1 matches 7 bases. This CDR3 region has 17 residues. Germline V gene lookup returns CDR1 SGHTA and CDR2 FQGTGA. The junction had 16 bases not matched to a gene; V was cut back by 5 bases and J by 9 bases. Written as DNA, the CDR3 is TGTGCCAGCAGCCTAGCCAACGACAGGGTTAGAACTTCACCCCTCCACTTT. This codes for CASSLANDRVRTSPLHF.

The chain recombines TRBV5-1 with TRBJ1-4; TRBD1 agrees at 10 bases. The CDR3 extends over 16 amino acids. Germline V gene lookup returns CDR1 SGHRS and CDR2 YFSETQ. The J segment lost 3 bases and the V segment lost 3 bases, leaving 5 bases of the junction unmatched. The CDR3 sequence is CASSSRGQGSNEKLFF. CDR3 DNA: TGCGCCAGCAGCTCGAGGGGACAGGGGTCTAATGAAAAACTGTTTTTT.

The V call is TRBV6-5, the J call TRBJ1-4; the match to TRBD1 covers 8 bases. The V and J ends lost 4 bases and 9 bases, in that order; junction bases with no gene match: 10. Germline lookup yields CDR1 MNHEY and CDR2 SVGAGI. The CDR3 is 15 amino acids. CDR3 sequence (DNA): TGTGCCAGCAGTTTAGCCGGGACAGGACATCAAAAACTGTTTTTT. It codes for CASSLAGTGHQKLFF.

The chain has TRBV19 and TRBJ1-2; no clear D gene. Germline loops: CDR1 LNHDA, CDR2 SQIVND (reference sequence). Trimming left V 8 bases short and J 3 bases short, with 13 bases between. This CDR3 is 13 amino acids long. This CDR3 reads CASDRPGDYGYTF. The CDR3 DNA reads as TGTGCCAGTGACCGACCGGGAGACTATGGCTACACCTTC. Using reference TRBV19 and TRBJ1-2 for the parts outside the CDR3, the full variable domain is DGGITQSPKYLFRKEGQNVTLSCEQNLNHDAMYWYRQDPGQGLRLIYYSQIVNDFQKGDIAEGYSVSREKKESFPLTVTSAQKNPTAFYLCASDRPGDYGYTFGSGTRLTVV.

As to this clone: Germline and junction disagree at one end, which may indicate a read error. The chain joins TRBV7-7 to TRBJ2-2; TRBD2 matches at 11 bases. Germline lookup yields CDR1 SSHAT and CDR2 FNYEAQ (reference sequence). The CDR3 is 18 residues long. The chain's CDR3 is CASSLGFSGRANTGELFF. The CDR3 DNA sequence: TGTGCTAGCAGCTTAGGATTTAGCGGGAGGGCCAACACCGGGGAGCTGTTTTTT. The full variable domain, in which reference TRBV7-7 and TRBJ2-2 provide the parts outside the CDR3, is GAGVSQSPRYKVTKRGQDVTLRCDPISSHATLYWYQQALGQGPEFLTYFNYEAQPDKSGLPSDRFSAERPEGSISTLTIQRTEQRDSAMYRCASSLGFSGRANTGELFFGEGSRLTVL.

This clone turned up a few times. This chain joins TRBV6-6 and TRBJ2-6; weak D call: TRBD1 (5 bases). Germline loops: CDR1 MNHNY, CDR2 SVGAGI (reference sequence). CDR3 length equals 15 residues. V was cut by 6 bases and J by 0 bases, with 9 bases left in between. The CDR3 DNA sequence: TGTGCCAGCAGAGATGACAGCTCTGGGGCCAACGTCCTGACTTTC. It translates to CASRDDSSGANVLTF.

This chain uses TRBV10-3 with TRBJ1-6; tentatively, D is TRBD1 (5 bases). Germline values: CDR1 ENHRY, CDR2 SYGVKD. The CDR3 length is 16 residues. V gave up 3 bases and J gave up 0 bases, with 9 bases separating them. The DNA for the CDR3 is TGTGCCATCAGTGACATGGGGGGCTCCTATAATTCACCCCTCCACTTT. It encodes CAISDMGGSYNSPLHF.

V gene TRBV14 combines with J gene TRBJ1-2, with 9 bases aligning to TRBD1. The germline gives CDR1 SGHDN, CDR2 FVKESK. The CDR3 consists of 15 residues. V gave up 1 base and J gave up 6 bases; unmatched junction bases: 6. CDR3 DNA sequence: TGTGCCAGCAGCCAAGCCAGGACAGGGGTACATGGCTACACCTTC. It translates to CASSQARTGVHGYTF.

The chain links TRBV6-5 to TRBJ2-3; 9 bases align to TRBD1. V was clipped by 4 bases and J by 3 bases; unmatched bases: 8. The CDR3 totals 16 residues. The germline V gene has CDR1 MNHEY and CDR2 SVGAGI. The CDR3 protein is CASSFPVGQGTDTQYF. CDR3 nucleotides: TGTGCCAGCAGTTTTCCGGTGGGACAGGGTACAGATACGCAGTATTTT.

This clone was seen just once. CDR3 DNA: TGTGCCAGCAGCTTGGGACCGACAGGGAGGAACGAGCAGTACTTC. Its protein is CASSLGPTGRNEQYF. The rearrangement links TRBV7-3 to TRBJ2-7, with a tentative D call TRBD1 (7 bases). The CDR3 contains 15 residues. V lost 3 bases and J lost 5, with 17 bases in between. Looked up from germline, CDR1 is SGHTA and CDR2 is FQGTGA.